This T cell receptor beta chain emerged from a study of blood T cells in healthy people across ages. Study results and limitations: It was not possible, with unsorted PBMCs, to conclusively compare naive and antigen-experienced cells. While age rose, TCR beta diversity per million T cells dropped in a roughly linear way.

For the second PCR, which ran for about 6 to 11 cycles, a sample-barcoded 5' primer and a J-beta primer mix were used. MiXCR, run by TCRdb on the 5' RACE reads, gives a single entry per CDR3 protein. The sample yields roughly 1 million distinct CDR3 sequences, less than 25% seen once. This clonotype was counted only a few times. Its antigen is as yet unknown. The sample was also reused in another study, on T cells of mothers and their children. That work contributes: The authors identified no persistent microchimeric T cell clones.

Sequenced sample: blood. This TCR came from a girl between 2 and 10 years old in good health.

The CDR3, as DNA: TGTGCCAGCATAGCGGGGAACTACAATGAGCAGTTCTTC. This gives the protein CASIAGNYNEQFF. V usage is TRBV6-1 and J usage is TRBJ2-1, with 8 nucleotides matching TRBD2. V shed 7 bases, J shed 3 bases, and the junction held 2 bases outside the gene matches. Germline V gene sequence: CDR1 MNHNS, CDR2 SASEGT. CDR3 size: 13 residues.